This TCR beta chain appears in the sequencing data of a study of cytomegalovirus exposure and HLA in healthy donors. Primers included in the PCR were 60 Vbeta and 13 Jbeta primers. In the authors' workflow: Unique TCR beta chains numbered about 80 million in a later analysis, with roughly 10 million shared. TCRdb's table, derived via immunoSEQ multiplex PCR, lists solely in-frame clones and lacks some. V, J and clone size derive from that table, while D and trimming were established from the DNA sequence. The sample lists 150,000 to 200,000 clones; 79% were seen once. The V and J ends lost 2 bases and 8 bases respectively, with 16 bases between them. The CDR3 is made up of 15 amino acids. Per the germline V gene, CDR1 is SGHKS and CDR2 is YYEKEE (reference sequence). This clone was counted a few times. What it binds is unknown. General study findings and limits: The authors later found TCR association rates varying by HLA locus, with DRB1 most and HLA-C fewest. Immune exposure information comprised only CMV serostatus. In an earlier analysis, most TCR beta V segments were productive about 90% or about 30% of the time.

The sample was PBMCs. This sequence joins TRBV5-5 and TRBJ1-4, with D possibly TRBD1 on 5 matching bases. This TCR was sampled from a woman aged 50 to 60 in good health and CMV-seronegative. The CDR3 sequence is CASSFAGLGREKLFF. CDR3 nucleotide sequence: TGTGCCAGCAGCTTTGCGGGGCTAGGTCGAGAAAAACTGTTTTTT.